Listed here are 15 T cell receptor beta chains from one sample, sequenced in a study of blood T cell repertoires in COVID-19. The data were produced by immunoSEQ multiplex PCR, yet TCRdb's version contains in-frame clones alone and is incomplete. The repertoire consists of approximately 160,000 clones, with more than 70% occurring once and the leading ten covering roughly 7%. Specimen: peripheral blood. The receptors were sampled from a man aged 50 to 60 with active or convalescent COVID-19.

This clone has a handful of counts. The chain employs TRBV3-1 (or the pseudogene TRBV3-2) and TRBJ2-1; the D gene is possibly TRBD1 (6 bases). The CDR3 is 14 amino acids. Trimming pared 3 bases from V and 2 bases from J, leaving 8 bases between. The germline V gene encodes CDR1 LGHDT and CDR2 YNNKEL (reference sequence). CDR3 sequence reads: CASSHGGAYNEQFF. CDR3 nucleotides: TGTGCCAGCAGCCATGGGGGCGCCTACAATGAGCAGTTCTTC.

The chain links TRBV19 to TRBJ1-2; 8 nucleotides match TRBD1. Germline lookup yields CDR1 LNHDA and CDR2 SQIVND (reference sequence). The CDR3 loop spans 13 amino acids. Unmatched junction bases numbered 6, after V lost 4 bases and J lost 8 bases. CDR3 region: CASSRQGNRGYTF. The CDR3 DNA sequence: TGTGCCAGTAGTAGACAGGGGAATCGGGGCTACACCTTC.

The sample holds one count of this clone. The chain links TRBV9 to TRBJ2-6; maybe TRBD2 (5 bases). V lost 4 bases to trimming and J lost 4 bases, with 12 bases between them. This CDR3 has 15 amino acids. Per germline, CDR1 SGDLS and CDR2 YYNGEE. CDR3 residues: CASSSEGAGANVLTF. CDR3 nucleotide sequence: TGTGCCAGCAGCTCCGAGGGCGCCGGGGCCAACGTCCTGACTTTC.

The CDR3 reads CASSSGQGVMQETQYF. CDR3 bases: TGCGCCAGCAGCTCGGGACAGGGGGTAATGCAAGAGACCCAGTACTTC. This chain links TRBV5-1 with TRBJ2-5, with 11 bases matching TRBD1. This CDR3 spans 16 amino acids. V trimming: 3 bases; J trimming: 2 bases; junction bases outside the gene matches: 6. CDR1 and CDR2 from the germline V gene are SGHRS and YFSETQ.

This rearrangement joins TRBV13 to TRBJ1-6; 8 bases are shared with TRBD1. The V gene end was trimmed by 7 bases and the J gene end by 9 bases; junction bases not matched to a gene: 11. This CDR3 has 15 residues. The V gene's germline CDR1 is PRHDT and CDR2 FYEKMQ (reference sequence). DNA of the CDR3: TGTGCCAGCACTATAAGGACAGGGAAGGTTTCACCCCTCCACTTT. It translates to CASTIRTGKVSPLHF.

Concerning this clone itself: Relative to the germline gene, one junction end is altered; a read error may explain this. The chain is built from TRBV6-2 or TRBV6-3 and TRBJ2-1, with 9 bases that match TRBD2. This CDR3 comprises 16 residues. Germline lookup yields CDR1 MNHEY and CDR2 SVGEGT. CDR3 sequence: CASSSQPGLAYNEQFF. Here the CDR3 DNA reads TGTGCCAGCAGTTCGCAGCCGGGACTAGCCTATAATGAGCAGTTCTTC.

V gene TRBV4-2 combines with J gene TRBJ2-7, with 9 bases identical to TRBD1. The CDR3 has 16 residues. CDR1 is LGHNA and CDR2 is YNFKEQ in the germline V gene. J was trimmed by 3 bases and V by 0 bases; bases with no gene match: 6. The CDR3 loop is CASSQDFTGGRYEQYF. CDR3 DNA: TGTGCCAGCAGCCAAGATTTTACAGGGGGCCGCTACGAGCAGTACTTC.

This sequence joins TRBV24-1 and TRBJ2-1; unclear D gene. CDR1 is KGHDR, CDR2 SFDVKD, per germline. Trimming cost V 3 bases and J 2 bases, with 13 bases left between them. This CDR3 comprises 16 residues. CDR3 in DNA: TGTGCCACCAGTGATAGCGACGCGGAGACCTACAATGAGCAGTTCTTC. As protein: CATSDSDAETYNEQFF.

The chain carries TRBV2 and TRBJ1-2, with TRBD1 as a possible D gene (6 bases). The CDR3 length is 15 residues. Germline lookup yields CDR1 SNHLY and CDR2 FYNNEI. Between the trimmed V and J ends, which lost 6 bases and 8 bases, there was a span of 22 bases. The CDR3 protein is CASRSTTGRYGGYTF. As DNA, the CDR3 is TGTGCCAGCAGATCAACGACAGGACGTTACGGAGGCTACACCTTC.

J is TRBJ1-2 and V is TRBV14; tentative D call: TRBD1 (6 bases). This CDR3 spans 13 amino acids. In germline, CDR1 is SGHDN, CDR2 FVKESK. Trimming took off 5 bases at V and 7 bases at J, with 14 bases between the two ends. CDR3 DNA sequence: TGTGCCAGCAGCAAAAGGGCAGGGGTTGGCTACACCTTC. Translated, it gives CASSKRAGVGYTF.

V and J are TRBV4-2 and TRBJ1-4, with 7 bases aligning to TRBD1. The ends lost 4 bases at V and 3 bases at J; junction bases unmatched: 5. The germline V gene encodes CDR1 LGHNA and CDR2 YNFKEQ. The CDR3 loop spans 15 amino acids. CDR3 sequence reads: CASSPGGTANEKLFF. CDR3 sequence (DNA): TGTGCCAGCAGCCCGGGCGGGACAGCTAATGAAAAACTGTTTTTT.

V and J are TRBV11-1 and TRBJ2-3, with D hard to call. The V end was cut by 5 bases, the J end by 2 bases, with 11 bases between. This CDR3 has 14 residues. Per germline, CDR1 SGHAT and CDR2 FQDESV (reference sequence). The CDR3 bases are TGTGCCAGCAGCCGACTCCGAAACACAGATACGCAGTATTTT. This gives the protein CASSRLRNTDTQYF.

The V gene is TRBV7-2, the J gene TRBJ1-2; TRBD1 matches 8 bases. V lost 2 bases and J lost 3; bases outside the gene matches: 8. CDR3 length: 16 amino acids. Per germline, CDR1 SGHTA and CDR2 FQGNSA. CDR3 nucleotide sequence: TGTGCCAGCAGCTTAACATCGGACAGGGTAGACTATGGCTACACCTTC. Amino acid sequence: CASSLTSDRVDYGYTF.

The rearrangement joins TRBV7-3 to TRBJ2-5; 9 bases line up with TRBD1. The CDR3 runs 16 residues. The V gene end was trimmed by 1 base and the J gene end by 5 bases; junction bases not matched to a gene: 8. Per the germline V gene, CDR1 is SGHTA and CDR2 is FQGTGA. As DNA, the CDR3 is TGTGCCAGCAGCTTAATGCTGGGACAGGGTGATGAGACCCAGTACTTC. This gives the protein CASSLMLGQGDETQYF.

The chain employs TRBV29-1 and TRBJ1-1, with 10 positions matching TRBD1. The CDR3 length is 13 residues. Germline V gene lookup returns CDR1 SQVTM and CDR2 ANQGSEA. Trimming removed 6 bases from V and 4 bases from J; junction bases left unmatched: 5. The DNA for the CDR3 is TGCAGCGTCCCCGGACAGGGGGTCACTGAAGCTTTCTTT. Protein product: CSVPGQGVTEAFF.